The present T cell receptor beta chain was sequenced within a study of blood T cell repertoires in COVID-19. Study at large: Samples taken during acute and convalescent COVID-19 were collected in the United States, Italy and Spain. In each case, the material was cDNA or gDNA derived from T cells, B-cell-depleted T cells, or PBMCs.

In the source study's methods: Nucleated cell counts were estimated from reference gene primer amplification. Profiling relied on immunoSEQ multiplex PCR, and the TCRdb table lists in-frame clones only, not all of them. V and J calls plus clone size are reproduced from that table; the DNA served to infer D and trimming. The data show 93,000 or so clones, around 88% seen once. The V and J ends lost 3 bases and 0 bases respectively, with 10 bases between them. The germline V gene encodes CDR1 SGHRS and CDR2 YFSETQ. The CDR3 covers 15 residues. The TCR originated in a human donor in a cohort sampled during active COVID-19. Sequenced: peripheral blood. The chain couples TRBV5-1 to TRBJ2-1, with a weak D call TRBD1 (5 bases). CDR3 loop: CASSSRVASYNEQFF. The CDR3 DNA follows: TGCGCCAGCAGCTCCAGGGTTGCCTCCTACAATGAGCAGTTCTTC. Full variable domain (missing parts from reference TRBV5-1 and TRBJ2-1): KAGVTQTPRYLIKTRGQQVTLSCSPISGHRSVSWYQQTPGQGLQFLFEYFSETQRNKGNFPGRFSGRQFSNSRSEMNVSTLELGDSALYLCASSSRVASYNEQFFGPGTRLTVL.